These 24 T cell receptor beta chains were sequenced from one sample in a study of Ad26.COV2.S vaccination and SARS-CoV-2 variants. Sample treatment: around 19 received Ad26.COV2.S at low or high dose, single or two shots; 5 received placebo; per-sample allocation not given. Specimens were obtained on day 63 following the first vaccine or placebo injection. The data were produced by immunoSEQ multiplex PCR, yet TCRdb's version contains in-frame clones alone and is incomplete. The profile covers more than 350,000 clones, with approximately 92% appearing a single time and roughly an eighth taken by the ten largest. The material was peripheral blood, obtained in a trial of Ad26.COV2.S vaccine versus placebo. These receptor sequences come from a person aged 18-60 years who received the Ad26.COV2.S COVID-19 vaccine or a placebo.

In its sample, this clone was seen a few times. The V and J genes are TRBV2 and TRBJ1-5; D gene unclear. With 3 bases removed from V and 6 bases from J, the gap between germline ends came to 6 bases. This CDR3 contains 12 residues. Germline assignment: CDR1 SNHLY and CDR2 FYNNEI. The CDR3 DNA reads TGTGCCAGCAGTGATTTAGTTCAGCCCCAGCATTTT. As protein: CASSDLVQPQHF.

The rearrangement joins TRBV28 to TRBJ1-2, with a weak D call TRBD1 (5 bases). V shed 3 bases and J shed 4 bases, with 9 bases lying between them. CDR3 length equals 13 residues. Germline CDR1 MDHEN, CDR2 SYDVKM. The CDR3 protein is CASSFGQGYGYTF. CDR3 nucleotides: TGTGCCAGCAGTTTCGGGCAGGGCTATGGCTACACCTTC.

The V and J genes are TRBV27 and TRBJ2-7; no clear D. The ends were cut back, 4 bases at V and 7 bases at J, with 11 bases in the middle. The V gene's germline CDR1 is MNHEY and CDR2 SMNVEV (reference sequence). CDR3 length equals 12 residues. CDR3 nucleotide sequence: TGTGCCAGCAGTTCACCTCGGTGGGAGCAGTACTTC. This gives the protein CASSSPRWEQYF.

V gene TRBV14 combines with J gene TRBJ2-1; 10 bases match TRBD2. The CDR3 is made up of 16 amino acids. J was trimmed by 5 bases and V by 3 bases; bases with no gene match: 7. The germline V gene encodes CDR1 SGHDN and CDR2 FVKESK. CDR3 bases: TGTGCCAGCAGCCATGCTAGCGGGAGAGGAGACAATGAGCAGTTCTTC. This gives the protein CASSHASGRGDNEQFF.

The chain is built from TRBV25-1 and TRBJ1-1; D is unclear. The CDR3 has 14 residues. Germline V lookup: CDR1 MGHDK, CDR2 SYGVNS. The V end was cut by 3 bases, the J end by 5 bases, with 13 bases between. The CDR3 sequence is CASSEGGFMTEAFF. CDR3 coding DNA: TGTGCCAGCAGTGAGGGTGGATTTATGACTGAAGCTTTCTTT. Based on the CDR3 plus reference TRBV25-1 and TRBJ1-1, the full variable domain is EADIYQTPRYLVIGTGKKITLECSQTMGHDKMYWYQQDPGMELHLIHYSYGVNSTEKGDLSSESTVSRIRTEHFPLTLESARPSHTSQYLCASSEGGFMTEAFFGQGTRLTVV.

The chain recombines TRBV20-1 with TRBJ1-2; 8 bases are shared with TRBD1. Germline V gene data show CDR1 as DFQATT and CDR2 as SNEGSKA (reference sequence). J lost 6 bases, V lost 3 bases, and 6 bases had no gene match. The CDR3 loop spans 13 amino acids. CDR3 region: CSASTGQEHGYTF. CDR3 bases: TGCAGTGCTAGTACGGGACAGGAACATGGCTACACCTTC.

The chain carries TRBV6-1 and TRBJ1-2; D gene ambiguous. The CDR3 consists of 14 residues. CDR1 MNHNS and CDR2 SASEGT come from the germline V gene. The V end was cut by 1 base, the J end by 6 bases, with 12 bases between. The CDR3 sequence: CASSEGTDWDGYTF. In nucleotides, the CDR3 is TGTGCCAGCAGTGAAGGGACCGATTGGGATGGCTACACCTTC.

The CDR3 loop reads CASSPPGGLYYEQYF. As DNA, the CDR3 is TGTGCCAGCAGCCCCCCAGGTGGACTATACTACGAGCAGTACTTC. The V and J genes are TRBV7-6 and TRBJ2-7; D possibly corresponds to TRBD2 (6 bases). This CDR3 spans 15 amino acids. V lost 5 bases and J lost 3, with 17 bases in between. Germline lookup yields CDR1 SGHVS and CDR2 FNYEAQ.

The chain recombines TRBV5-5 with TRBJ1-5; D is unclear. There are 15 residues in the CDR3. CDR1 is SGHKS, CDR2 YYEKEE, per germline (reference sequence). V lost 0 bases and J 2 bases, leaving 9 bases between the germline ends. The CDR3 DNA sequence: TGTGCCAGCAGCTTGGAGGGCCTAGGCAATCAGCCCCAGCATTTT. It yields the protein CASSLEGLGNQPQHF.

The J gene is TRBJ1-1, the V gene TRBV19; D not certain. CDR3 length: 14 amino acids. Germline-derived CDR1 and CDR2 are LNHDA and SQIVND (reference sequence). Deletions cut 4 bases from V and 3 bases from J, with 12 bases between. The CDR3 nucleotides are TGTGCCAGTAGTACAGGTGGTAGATACACTGAAGCTTTCTTT. It codes for CASSTGGRYTEAFF.

CDR3 sequence reads: CASRQDGYEQYF. The CDR3 DNA reads as TGTGCCAGCCGCCAAGACGGCTACGAGCAGTACTTC. V usage is TRBV6-2 or TRBV6-3 and J usage is TRBJ2-7; D unresolved. This CDR3 has 12 residues. Germline CDR1 MNHEY, CDR2 SVGEGT. Trimming took 8 bases from V and 3 from J, leaving 11 bases between them.

V usage is TRBV11-2 and J usage is TRBJ1-1; D not resolved. V was pared by 5 bases and J by 5 bases, with 15 bases between. CDR3 size: 14 residues. Germline CDR1 and CDR2: SGHAT and FQNNGV. CDR3 region: CASSAGRAGTEAFF. Written as DNA, the CDR3 is TGTGCCAGCAGCGCCGGACGGGCAGGAACTGAAGCTTTCTTT.

The count of this clone is one. The rearrangement links TRBV18 to TRBJ1-1; a possible D gene is TRBD1 (6 bases). This CDR3 region has 17 residues. Germline CDR1 is KGHSH and CDR2 is LQKENI. Deletions cut 3 bases from V and 5 bases from J, with 22 bases between. The CDR3, as DNA: TGTGCCAGCTCACCTCAGGAAAGTGAACAGGGTGGAACTGAAGCTTTCTTT. This translates into CASSPQESEQGGTEAFF.

The DNA of the CDR3 is TGTGCCAGCGGAGGGCTTACTTACAATGAGCAGTTCTTC. It yields the protein CASGGLTYNEQFF. The rearrangement links TRBV27 to TRBJ2-1; possibly TRBD2 for D (6 bases). The CDR3 runs to 13 residues. Germline V CDR1 and CDR2: MNHEY, SMNVEV (reference sequence). The germline V and J ends were trimmed by 8 bases and 4 bases, with 12 bases remaining between them.

The V call is TRBV6-2 or TRBV6-3, the J call TRBJ2-7; 9 bases are a match to TRBD2. Germline assignment: CDR1 MNHEY and CDR2 SVGEGT. The CDR3 spans 13 residues. Unmatched junction bases numbered 5, after V lost 0 bases and J lost 11 bases. The CDR3 DNA follows: TGTGCCAGCAGTTACTCAGCCTTAGCGGGGGAGTACTTC. It codes for CASSYSALAGEYF.

CDR3: CASSYPLAGLYYNEQFF. CDR3 nucleotides: TGTGCCAGCAGTTATCCTCTAGCGGGACTCTATTACAATGAGCAGTTCTTC. The chain couples TRBV6-2 or TRBV6-3 to TRBJ2-1; TRBD2 matches 9 bases. Germline V gives CDR1 MNHEY, CDR2 SVGEGT. This CDR3 is 17 amino acids long. V gave up 3 bases and J gave up 4 bases; unmatched junction bases: 10.

This clone was observed a handful of times. V usage is TRBV7-2 and J usage is TRBJ1-5, with 7 bases that match TRBD1. There are 14 residues in the CDR3. Germline CDR1 is SGHTA and CDR2 is FQGNSA. V shed 3 bases and J 4 bases; nucleotides not matched to a gene: 3. The CDR3 loop is CASSLDRQNQPQHF. The CDR3 DNA reads TGTGCCAGCAGCTTGGACAGGCAGAATCAGCCCCAGCATTTT. Supplemented by reference TRBV7-2 and TRBJ1-5, the full variable domain reads GAGVSQSPSNKVTEKGKDVELRCDPISGHTALYWYRQSLGQGLEFLIYFQGNSAPDKSGLPSDRFSAERTGGSVSTLTIQRTQQEDSAVYLCASSLDRQNQPQHFGDGTRLSIL.

V usage is TRBV2 and J usage is TRBJ2-6; unclear D gene. The germline V gene has CDR1 SNHLY and CDR2 FYNNEI. This CDR3 has 12 residues. V lost 8 bases, J lost 2 bases, and 4 bases lay in between. This CDR3 is CASRTGANVLTF. The CDR3 region has the DNA TGTGCCAGCCGGACTGGGGCCAACGTCCTGACTTTC.

This chain uses TRBV9 with TRBJ2-3, with D perhaps matching TRBD2 (6 bases). V lost 2 bases to trimming and J lost 0 bases, with 7 bases between them. CDR1 is SGDLS and CDR2 is YYNGEE in the germline V gene. The CDR3 totals 14 residues. The DNA of the CDR3 is TGTGCCAGCAGCGTGGGGGGTAGCACAGATACGCAGTATTTT. This codes for CASSVGGSTDTQYF.

V is TRBV4-1 and J is TRBJ2-1; 10 nucleotides line up with TRBD2. Germline V gene sequence: CDR1 MGHRA, CDR2 YSYEKL. V dropped 0 bases and J dropped 9; count of bases not matched to a gene: 11. This CDR3 contains 17 residues. This CDR3 is CASSQDIHSGRLGEQFF. DNA of the CDR3: TGCGCCAGCAGCCAAGATATTCATAGCGGGAGGCTCGGTGAGCAGTTCTTC.

The chain combines TRBV4-3 with TRBJ1-4, with D unresolved. This CDR3 region has 16 residues. Germline assignment: CDR1 LGHNA and CDR2 YSLEER. Trimming removed 0 bases from V and 8 bases from J, with 16 bases in between. CDR3 sequence: CASSQDRPAVREKLFF. CDR3 in DNA: TGCGCCAGCAGCCAAGACCGGCCCGCGGTCAGGGAAAAACTGTTTTTT.

The chain uses TRBV7-6 and TRBJ2-5, with D perhaps matching TRBD2 (6 bases). The CDR3 consists of 16 residues. V lost 1 base to trimming and J lost 1 base, with 13 bases between them. Germline CDR1 reads SGHVS; CDR2 reads FNYEAQ. CDR3 sequence (DNA): TGTGCCAGCAGCTTAGGTTTTGGACTATCCCAAGAGACCCAGTACTTC. It encodes CASSLGFGLSQETQYF.

This clone was detected once. The rearrangement joins TRBV4-3 to TRBJ2-5, with D hard to call. V was cut by 0 bases and J by 7 bases, with 12 bases left in between. The CDR3 runs 14 residues. Germline loops: CDR1 LGHNA, CDR2 YSLEER. In DNA, the CDR3 is TGCGCCAGCAGCCAAGATTGGACGACTGGGACCCAGTACTTC. This sequence encodes CASSQDWTTGTQYF.

The chain carries TRBV28 and TRBJ2-7, with D unresolved. Germline V gene sequence: CDR1 MDHEN, CDR2 SYDVKM. V was clipped by 0 bases and J by 5 bases, with 5 bases between them. This CDR3 is built from 12 residues. The CDR3 bases are TGTGCCAGCAGTTTATGGCCCAACGAGCAGTACTTC. This codes for CASSLWPNEQYF. The complete variable domain, with remaining parts taken from reference TRBV28 and TRBJ2-7, reads DVKVTQSSRYLVKRTGEKVFLECVQDMDHENMFWYRQDPGLGLRLIYFSYDVKMKEKGDIPEGYSVSREKKERFSLILESASTNQTSMYLCASSLWPNEQYFGPGTRLTVT.